This T cell receptor (beta chain) was identified during a study of cytomegalovirus exposure and HLA in healthy donors. In germline, CDR1 is SGHDT, CDR2 YYEEEE. The CDR3 totals 16 residues. V lost 3 bases, J lost 4 bases, and 10 bases stayed unmatched. Assay used: immunoSEQ multiplex PCR; TCRdb lists only in-frame clones, some missing. The sample yields approximately 160,000 clones, about 90% seen once. The sample taken for sequencing was PBMCs. The chain links TRBV5-6 to TRBJ2-1; 7 bases are shared with TRBD2. The source is a woman aged 18-29 years in good health and CMV-seropositive. As DNA, the CDR3 is TGTGCCAGCAGCTCCAACGCCGGGACTACTTACAATGAGCAGTTCTTC. Protein product: CASSSNAGTTYNEQFF.